The 2 T cell receptor beta chains listed next were all sequenced from one sample in a study of beta chain features in type 1 diabetes. The entirety of the isolated RNA underwent reverse transcription, so expressed TCRB transcripts were sequenced. The assay was immunoSEQ multiplex PCR, and TCRdb's table has in-frame clones only and misses some. The table shows 500,000 to 700,000 clones, with around 15% occurring only once. The sample comprised naive CD4+ T cells from blood. The receptors come from a man between 18 and 35 years old in good health.

The gene calls are TRBV28 and TRBJ2-5; no clear D. Trimming took 5 bases from V and 2 from J, leaving 12 bases between them. CDR3 length: 14 residues. Germline values: CDR1 MDHEN, CDR2 SYDVKM. The chain's CDR3 is CASSRVTPQETQYF. CDR3 sequence (DNA): TGTGCCAGCAGTCGGGTGACACCTCAAGAGACCCAGTACTTC.

This clone occurred a few times. Other DNA sequences in the sample encode the same CDR3. The gene calls are TRBV30 and TRBJ1-2; D is uncertain. V was shortened by 0 bases and J by 5 bases, with 10 bases between the two germline ends. The germline V gene encodes CDR1 GTSNPN and CDR2 SVGIG (reference sequence). The length of the CDR3 is 13 residues. The CDR3 loop is CAWSVGGGYGYTF. In nucleotides, the CDR3 is TGTGCCTGGAGTGTGGGTGGAGGGTATGGCTACACCTTC. Full variable domain (outside the CDR3, taken from reference TRBV30 and TRBJ1-2): SQTIHQWPATLVQPVGSPLSLECTVEGTSNPNLYWYRQAAGRGLQLLFYSVGIGQISSEVPQNLSASRPQDRQFILSSKKLLLSDSGFYLCAWSVGGGYGYTFGSGTRLTVV.